This entry describes one TCR beta chain. Its antigen is still unknown. Through a sample-barcoded 5' primer and a J-beta primer mix, a second PCR was run for roughly 7 to 11 cycles. TCRdb reanalysed the 5' RACE reads using MiXCR and keeps one entry per CDR3 protein. This table has nearly 800,000 distinct CDR3 sequences, roughly three fifths appearing once. The entry originates in a study of blood T cells in healthy people across ages. Overall study context: Template switching captured about one barcoded beta molecule per two T cells.

Regarding the study as a whole: Expanded clonotype shifts may have been confounded, as the donors had an unknown CMV status.

Each of the donors had 9 to 10 milliliters of peripheral blood drawn into EDTA-treated Vacutainer tubes. Isolated PBMCs totaled at least 6 million in each sample. Material for sequencing was blood. This sequence originates from a man aged 35-49 years in good health.

In nucleotides, the CDR3 is TGTGCCAGCAGTGAAAGCGGGAAGGTGCGTGAGCAGTTCTTC. Its protein product is CASSESGKVREQFF. V is TRBV25-1 and J is TRBJ2-1; TRBD2 matches at 7 bases. The germline CDR1 and CDR2 sequences are MGHDK and SYGVNS. The CDR3 is made up of 14 amino acids. V lost 2 bases, J lost 9 bases, and 7 bases stayed unmatched.